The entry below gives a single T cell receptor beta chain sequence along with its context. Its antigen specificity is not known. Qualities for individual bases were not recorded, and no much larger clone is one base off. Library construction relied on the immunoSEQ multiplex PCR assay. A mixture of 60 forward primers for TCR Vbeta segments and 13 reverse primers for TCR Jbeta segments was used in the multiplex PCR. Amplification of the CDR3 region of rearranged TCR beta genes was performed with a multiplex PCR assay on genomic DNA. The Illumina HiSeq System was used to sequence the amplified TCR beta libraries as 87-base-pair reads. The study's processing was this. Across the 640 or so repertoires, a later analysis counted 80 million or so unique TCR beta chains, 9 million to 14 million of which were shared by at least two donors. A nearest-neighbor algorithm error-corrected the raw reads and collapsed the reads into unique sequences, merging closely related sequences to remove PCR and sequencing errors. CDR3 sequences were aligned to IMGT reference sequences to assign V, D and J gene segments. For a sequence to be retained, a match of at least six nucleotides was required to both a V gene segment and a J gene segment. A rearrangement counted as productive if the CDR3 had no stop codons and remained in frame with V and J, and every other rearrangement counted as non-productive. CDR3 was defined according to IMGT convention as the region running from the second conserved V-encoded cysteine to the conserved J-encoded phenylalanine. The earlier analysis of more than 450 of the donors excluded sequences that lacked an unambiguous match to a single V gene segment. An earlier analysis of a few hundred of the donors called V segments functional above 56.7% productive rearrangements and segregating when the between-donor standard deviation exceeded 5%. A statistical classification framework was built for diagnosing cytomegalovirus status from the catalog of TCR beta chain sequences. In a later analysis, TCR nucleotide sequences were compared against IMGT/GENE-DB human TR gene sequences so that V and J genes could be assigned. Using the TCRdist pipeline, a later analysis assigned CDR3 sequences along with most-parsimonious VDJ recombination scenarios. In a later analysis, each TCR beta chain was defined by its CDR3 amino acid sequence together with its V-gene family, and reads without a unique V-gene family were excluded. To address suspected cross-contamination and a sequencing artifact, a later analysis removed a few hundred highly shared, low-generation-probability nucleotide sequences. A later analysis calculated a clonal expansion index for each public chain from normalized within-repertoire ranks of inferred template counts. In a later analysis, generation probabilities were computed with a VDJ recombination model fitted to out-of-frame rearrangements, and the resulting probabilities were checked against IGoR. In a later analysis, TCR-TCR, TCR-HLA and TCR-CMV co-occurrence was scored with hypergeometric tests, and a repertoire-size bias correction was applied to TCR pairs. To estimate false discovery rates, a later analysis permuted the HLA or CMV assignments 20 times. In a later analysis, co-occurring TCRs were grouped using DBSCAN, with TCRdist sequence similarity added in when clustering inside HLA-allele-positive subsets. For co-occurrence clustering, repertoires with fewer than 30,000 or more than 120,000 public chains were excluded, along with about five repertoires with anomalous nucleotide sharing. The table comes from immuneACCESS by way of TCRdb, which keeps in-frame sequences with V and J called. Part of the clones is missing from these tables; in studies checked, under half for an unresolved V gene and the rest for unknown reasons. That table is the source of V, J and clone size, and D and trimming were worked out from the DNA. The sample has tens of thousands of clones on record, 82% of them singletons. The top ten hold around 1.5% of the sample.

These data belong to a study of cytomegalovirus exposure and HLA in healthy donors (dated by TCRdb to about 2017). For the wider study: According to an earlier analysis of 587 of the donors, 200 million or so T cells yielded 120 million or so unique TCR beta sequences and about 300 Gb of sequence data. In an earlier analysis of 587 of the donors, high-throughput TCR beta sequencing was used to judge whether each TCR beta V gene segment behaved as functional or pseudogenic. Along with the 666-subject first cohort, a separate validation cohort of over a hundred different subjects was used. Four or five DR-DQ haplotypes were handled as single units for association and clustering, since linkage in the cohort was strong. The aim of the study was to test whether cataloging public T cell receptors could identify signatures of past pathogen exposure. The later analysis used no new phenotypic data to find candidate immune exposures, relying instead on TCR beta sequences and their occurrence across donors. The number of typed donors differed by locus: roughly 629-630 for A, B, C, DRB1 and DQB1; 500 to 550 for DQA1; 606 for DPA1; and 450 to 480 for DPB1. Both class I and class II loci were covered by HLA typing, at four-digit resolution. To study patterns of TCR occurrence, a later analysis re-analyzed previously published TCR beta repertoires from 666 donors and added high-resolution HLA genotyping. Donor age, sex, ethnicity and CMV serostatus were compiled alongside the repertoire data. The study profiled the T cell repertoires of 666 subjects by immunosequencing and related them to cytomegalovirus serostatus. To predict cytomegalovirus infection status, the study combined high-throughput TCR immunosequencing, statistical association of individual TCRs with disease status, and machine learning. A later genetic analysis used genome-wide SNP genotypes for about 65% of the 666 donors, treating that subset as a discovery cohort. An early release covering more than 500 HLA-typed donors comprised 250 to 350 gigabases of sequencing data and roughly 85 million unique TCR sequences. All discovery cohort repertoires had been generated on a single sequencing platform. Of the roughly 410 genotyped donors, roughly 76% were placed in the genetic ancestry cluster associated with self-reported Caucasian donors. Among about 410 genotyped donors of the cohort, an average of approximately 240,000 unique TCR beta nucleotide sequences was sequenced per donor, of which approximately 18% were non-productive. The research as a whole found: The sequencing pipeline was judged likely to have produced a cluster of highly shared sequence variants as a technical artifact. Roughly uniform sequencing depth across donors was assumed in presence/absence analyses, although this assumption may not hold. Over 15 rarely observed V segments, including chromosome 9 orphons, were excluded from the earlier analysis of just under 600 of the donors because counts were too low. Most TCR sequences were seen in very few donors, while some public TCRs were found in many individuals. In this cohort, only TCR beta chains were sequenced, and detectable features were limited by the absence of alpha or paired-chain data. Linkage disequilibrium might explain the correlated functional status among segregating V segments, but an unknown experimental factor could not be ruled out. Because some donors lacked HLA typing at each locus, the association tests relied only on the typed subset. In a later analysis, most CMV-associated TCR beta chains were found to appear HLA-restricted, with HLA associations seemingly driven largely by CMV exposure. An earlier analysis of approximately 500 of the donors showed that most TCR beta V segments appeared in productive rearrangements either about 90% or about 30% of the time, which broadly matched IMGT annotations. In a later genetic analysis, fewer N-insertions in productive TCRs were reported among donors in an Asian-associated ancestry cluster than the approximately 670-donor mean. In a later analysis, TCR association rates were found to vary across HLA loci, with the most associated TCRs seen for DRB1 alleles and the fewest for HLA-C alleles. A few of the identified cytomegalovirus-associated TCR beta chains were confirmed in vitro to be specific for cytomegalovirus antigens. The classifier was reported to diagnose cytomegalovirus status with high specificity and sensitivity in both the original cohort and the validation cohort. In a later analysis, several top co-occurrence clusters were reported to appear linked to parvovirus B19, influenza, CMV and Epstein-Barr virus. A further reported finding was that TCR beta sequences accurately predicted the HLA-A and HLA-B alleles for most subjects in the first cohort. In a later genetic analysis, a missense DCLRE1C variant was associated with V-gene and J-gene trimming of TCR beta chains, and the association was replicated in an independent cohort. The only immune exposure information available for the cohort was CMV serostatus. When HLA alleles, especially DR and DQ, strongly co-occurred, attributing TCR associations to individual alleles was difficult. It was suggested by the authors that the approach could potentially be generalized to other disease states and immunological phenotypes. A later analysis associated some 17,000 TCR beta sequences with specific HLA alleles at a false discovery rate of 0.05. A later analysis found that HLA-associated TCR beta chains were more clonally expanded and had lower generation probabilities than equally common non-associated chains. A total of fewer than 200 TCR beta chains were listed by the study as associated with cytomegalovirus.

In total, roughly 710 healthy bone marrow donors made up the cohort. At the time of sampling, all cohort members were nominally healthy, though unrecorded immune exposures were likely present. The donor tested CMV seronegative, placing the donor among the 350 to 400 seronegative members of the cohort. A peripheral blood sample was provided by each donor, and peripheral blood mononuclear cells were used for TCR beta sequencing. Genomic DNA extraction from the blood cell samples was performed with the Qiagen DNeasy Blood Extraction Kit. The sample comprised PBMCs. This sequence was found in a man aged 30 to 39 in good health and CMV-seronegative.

The CDR3 here reads CASSLTPAGGPDTQYF. The sequenced DNA: TGTGCCAGCAGCTTAACCCCTGCGGGGGGGCCAGATACGCAGTATTTT. The sequence is built from TRBV7-3 and TRBJ2-3; TRBD2 agrees with 9 junctional bases. Trimming leaves V shorter by 0 bases and J shorter by 4 bases, with the junction holding 5 bases beyond the gene matches. Spanning cysteine to phenylalanine, the CDR3 consists of 16 amino acids. The read is trimmed to its CDR3 DNA, 48 bases read in frame from base 1. The CDR1 and CDR2 encoded by the germline V gene are SGHTA and FQGTGA.